Each of the 30 T cell receptor beta chains below was sequenced from the same sample in a study of vaccination and CD4 T cells after COVID-19. Treatment denoted: approximately 9-day PBMC culture with coronavirus spike peptide pools or control peptides (ViraFEST assay). No antigens are known for them. Cultured CD4+ T cell DNA underwent sequencing with the Oncomine TCR Beta short-read assay. TCRdb re-called the PCR reads through MiXCR, storing one row per CDR3 protein. Altogether 11,000 to 15,000 distinct CDR3 sequences are present, 40% being singletons, with the ten largest covering roughly 10%. The sample taken for sequencing was CD4+ T cells from blood, cultured in vitro. The receptors were gathered from a human donor who had recovered from COVID-19.

This chain joins TRBV7-3 and TRBJ1-1, with a tentative D call TRBD1 (5 bases). The V gene lost 6 bases and the J gene lost 0 bases, with 14 bases spanning the gap. The CDR3 contains 15 residues. Germline values: CDR1 SGHTA, CDR2 FQGTGA. In DNA form, the CDR3 reads TGTGCCAGCAGAAAAGAAGGGGAGATGAACACTGAAGCTTTCTTT. Translating gives CASRKEGEMNTEAFF. Supplemented by reference TRBV7-3 and TRBJ1-1, the full variable domain reads GAGVSQTPSNKVTEKGKYVELRCDPISGHTALYWYRQSLGQGPEFLIYFQGTGAADDSGLPNDRFFAVRPEGSVSTLKIQRTERGDSAVYLCASRKEGEMNTEAFFGQGTRLTVV.

This clonotype came up a few times. V usage is TRBV5-4 and J usage is TRBJ1-5; D is unclear. Trimming pared 0 bases from V and 13 bases from J, leaving 11 bases between. CDR1 and CDR2 (germline): SGHNT, YYREEE (reference sequence). The CDR3 is made up of 12 amino acids. The CDR3 reads CASSLDSSPQHF. CDR3 DNA sequence: TGTGCCAGCAGCTTGGACAGCTCCCCTCAGCATTTT.

V and J are TRBV14 and TRBJ1-2, with a weak D call TRBD1 (5 bases). V lost 4 bases and J lost 6, with 15 bases in between. The germline V gene has CDR1 SGHDN and CDR2 FVKESK. The CDR3 is made up of 14 amino acids. For the CDR3, the DNA is TGTGCCAGCAGCCGTATCCGGGGACGGGATGGCTACACCTTC. Translating it yields CASSRIRGRDGYTF.

This rearrangement joins TRBV6-2 or TRBV6-3 to TRBJ2-7; 9 bases are shared with TRBD1. CDR1 and CDR2 from the germline V gene are MNHEY and SVGEGT. The CDR3 extends over 18 amino acids. J was trimmed by 2 bases and V by 2 bases; bases with no gene match: 13. The CDR3 spells CASSYRPGTGTLTYEQYF. The CDR3 DNA reads as TGTGCCAGCAGTTACCGTCCCGGGACAGGGACGCTTACCTACGAGCAGTACTTC.

This clonotype was picked up a small number of times. This chain connects TRBV7-9 to TRBJ2-3; D may be TRBD1 (5 bases). The CDR3 extends over 15 amino acids. V dropped 2 bases and J dropped 4 bases, with 13 bases sitting between them. Looked up from germline, CDR1 is SEHNR and CDR2 is FQNEAQ (reference sequence). CDR3 loop: CASSLTRLGPDTQYF. The CDR3 DNA follows: TGTGCCAGCAGCTTAACCAGACTGGGGCCAGATACGCAGTATTTT.

The V gene is TRBV7-2, the J gene TRBJ2-7; TRBD2 might be the D (5 bases). The CDR3 contains 15 residues. Trimming took 1 base from V and 2 from J, leaving 12 bases between them. Per germline, CDR1 SGHTA and CDR2 FQGNSA. The CDR3 sequence: CASSLDRTHTYEQYF. In DNA form, the CDR3 reads TGTGCCAGCAGCTTAGATAGGACTCACACCTACGAGCAGTACTTC.

This clonotype turned up a few times. This chain uses TRBV20-1 with TRBJ2-5; no clear D. The V end lost 0 bases, the J end lost 3 bases, and 11 bases lay between the germline ends. CDR1 and CDR2 from the germline V gene are DFQATT and SNEGSKA (reference sequence). The CDR3 loop spans 14 amino acids. The CDR3 DNA is TGCAGTGCTAGAGAAGGGTTTCTGGAAGAGACCCAGTACTTC. As protein: CSAREGFLEETQYF.

The V and J genes are TRBV20-1 and TRBJ1-1; tentatively, D is TRBD1 (5 bases). V lost 6 bases, J lost 6 bases, and 17 bases lay in between. Germline values: CDR1 DFQATT, CDR2 SNEGSKA (reference sequence). The CDR3 has 13 amino acids. As DNA, the CDR3 is TGCAGTGCCTTACGGGACGTCGTGTCTGAAGCTTTCTTT. As protein: CSALRDVVSEAFF.

In this sample, this clonotype turned up a few times. The chain recombines TRBV15 with TRBJ1-6; the match to TRBD1 covers 7 bases. CDR1 is LNHNV, CDR2 YYDKDF, per germline (reference sequence). The CDR3 covers 15 residues. Losses at the gene ends were 0 bases for V and 7 bases for J; bases not matched to a gene: 3. The CDR3 reads CATSRDVQGNSPLHF. Here the CDR3 DNA reads TGTGCCACCAGCAGAGATGTACAGGGGAATTCACCCCTCCACTTT.

This chain's CDR3 is CASSRRQGTDTQYF. The CDR3 bases are TGCGCCAGCAGCCGAAGACAGGGCACAGATACGCAGTATTTT. The J gene is TRBJ2-3, the V gene TRBV5-1, with D possibly being TRBD1 (6 bases). Germline values: CDR1 SGHRS, CDR2 YFSETQ. The CDR3 consists of 14 residues. Between the trimmed V and J ends, which lost 4 bases and 1 base, there was a span of 10 bases.

The chain joins TRBV28 to TRBJ1-2; D unclear. V lost 3 bases and J 6 bases, leaving 17 bases between the germline ends. Germline V CDR1 and CDR2: MDHEN, SYDVKM. The CDR3 loop spans 15 amino acids. The CDR3 nucleotides are TGTGCCAGCAGTTTTCGCCGAACCCAGCCAAATGGCTACACCTTC. It yields the protein CASSFRRTQPNGYTF.

The V call is TRBV7-2, the J call TRBJ2-1; possible D gene TRBD1, 5 bases. The CDR3 covers 16 residues. Trimming took off 1 base at V and 1 base at J, with 11 bases between the two ends. Germline-derived CDR1 and CDR2 are SGHTA and FQGNSA. CDR3 region: CASSLVAQGSYNEQFF. The CDR3 DNA is TGTGCCAGCAGCTTAGTTGCGCAGGGATCCTACAATGAGCAGTTCTTC.

This clonotype is termed medium-sized. The V call is TRBV24-1, the J call TRBJ2-5; D may match TRBD1 or TRBD2 (6 bases each). This CDR3 region has 16 residues. V was pared by 4 bases and J by 6 bases, with 20 bases between. Germline-derived CDR1 and CDR2 are KGHDR and SFDVKD. CDR3 amino acids: CATSDSGGPGAKTQYF. CDR3 coding DNA: TGTGCCACCAGTGACTCCGGGGGCCCGGGCGCGAAGACCCAGTACTTC.

In its sample, this clonotype was seen a few times. The chain carries TRBV28 and TRBJ2-1, with no clear D. V was shortened by 6 bases and J by 1 base, with 13 bases between the two germline ends. The CDR3 has 15 residues. Germline assignment: CDR1 MDHEN and CDR2 SYDVKM. The CDR3 here is CASSQVLGSYNEQFF. CDR3 DNA: TGTGCCAGCAGCCAGGTGCTAGGGTCCTACAATGAGCAGTTCTTC.

The chain uses TRBV27 and TRBJ2-1; 7 nucleotides agree with TRBD2. This CDR3 comprises 16 residues. J was trimmed by 2 bases and V by 7 bases; bases with no gene match: 11. Germline values: CDR1 MNHEY, CDR2 SMNVEV (reference sequence). The CDR3 bases are TGTGCCAGCAACTCCCGAGGACTAGGCCCCTACAATGAGCAGTTCTTC. This encodes CASNSRGLGPYNEQFF.

The chain combines TRBV2 with TRBJ2-7, with 8 bases that match TRBD1. V was pared by 9 bases and J by 7 bases, with 11 bases of the junction left unmatched. The CDR3 has 13 residues. Germline V gene data show CDR1 as SNHLY and CDR2 as FYNNEI. CDR3 sequence: CASFGQGGGEQYF. For the CDR3, the DNA is TGTGCCAGTTTTGGACAGGGCGGTGGGGAGCAGTACTTC.

The rearrangement joins TRBV2 to TRBJ2-6; D call uncertain. V gave up 5 bases and J gave up 4 bases, with 12 bases separating them. The CDR3 extends over 15 amino acids. Looked up from germline, CDR1 is SNHLY and CDR2 is FYNNEI. The CDR3 DNA reads TGTGCCAGCAGTAAGGCAGCTGGCGGGGCCAACGTCCTGACTTTC. Protein sequence: CASSKAAGGANVLTF.

This clonotype was counted only a few times. This chain links TRBV6-5 with TRBJ1-6, with D possibly TRBD1 on 5 matching bases. Trimming removed 0 bases at V and 10 bases at J, with 10 bases between. From germline, CDR1 is MNHEY and CDR2 SVGAGI. The CDR3 runs to 14 residues. The CDR3 region has the DNA TGTGCCAGCAGTTACTCGAGACGGGACTCACCCCTCCACTTT. Translation gives CASSYSRRDSPLHF.

The chain recombines TRBV20-1 with TRBJ1-1; 8 bases fit TRBD1. The V gene's germline CDR1 is DFQATT and CDR2 SNEGSKA (reference sequence). The CDR3 is 15 amino acids. Unmatched junction bases numbered 9, after V lost 5 bases and J lost 1 base. CDR3 sequence reads: CSAQQGGGGNTEAFF. The DNA for the CDR3 is TGCAGTGCTCAACAGGGGGGGGGAGGGAACACTGAAGCTTTCTTT.

This clonotype was seen once. CDR3 in amino acids: CASSLEGTAAPYGYTF. CDR3 in DNA: TGTGCCAGCAGCTTAGAAGGGACGGCCGCGCCCTATGGCTACACCTTC. This rearrangement joins TRBV11-2 to TRBJ1-2, with D possibly being TRBD1 (5 bases). Per the germline V gene, CDR1 is SGHAT and CDR2 is FQNNGV. This CDR3 comprises 16 residues. The ends were cut back, 0 bases at V and 4 bases at J, with 15 bases in the middle.

The sample holds a few counts of this clonotype. An end of the junction differs from the germline gene, which may be a read error. V is TRBV15 and J is TRBJ1-2; TRBD1 matches at 10 bases. The CDR3 is 16 amino acids. Germline CDR1 LNHNV, CDR2 YYDKDF (reference sequence). This CDR3 reads CVTSRDTWGQGNGYTF. The CDR3 bases are TGTGTCACCAGCAGAGATACTTGGGGACAGGGGAATGGCTACACCTTC.

This chain uses TRBV11-2 with TRBJ2-5, with D tentatively TRBD1 (5 bases). With 4 bases removed from V and 4 bases from J, the gap between germline ends came to 10 bases. The CDR3 sequence is 13 residues long. Germline assignment: CDR1 SGHAT and CDR2 FQNNGV. The CDR3 nucleotides read TGTGCCAGCAGCTCCAGGGCCCGAGAGACCCAGTACTTC. As protein: CASSSRARETQYF.

This chain connects TRBV6-1 to TRBJ2-7, with 13 positions matching TRBD2. The CDR3 sequence is 15 residues long. From germline, CDR1 is MNHNS and CDR2 SASEGT. With 4 bases clipped from V and 1 base from J, the junction kept 1 base outside the gene matches. The CDR3 DNA follows: TGTGCCAGCAGTGGACTAGCGGGAGGATCCTACGAGCAGTACTTC. Protein sequence: CASSGLAGGSYEQYF.

The gene calls are TRBV20-1 and TRBJ2-1; 10 bases agree with TRBD2. The CDR3 has 18 residues. Trimming cost V 4 bases and J 8 bases; bases outside gene matches: 20. Germline CDR1 reads DFQATT; CDR2 reads SNEGSKA (reference sequence). The CDR3 here is CSATGPIISGRRRDEQFF. The DNA for the CDR3 is TGCAGTGCTACCGGACCTATAATTAGCGGGAGGCGCCGGGATGAGCAGTTCTTC.

This clonotype was recorded a few times. The chain links TRBV7-8 to TRBJ2-3; D not certain. V lost 1 base and J 3 bases, leaving 14 bases between the germline ends. Looked up from germline, CDR1 is SGHVS and CDR2 is FQNEAQ. The CDR3 sequence is 16 residues long. The CDR3 loop reads CASSLESGGPTDTQYF. The CDR3 DNA follows: TGTGCCAGCAGCTTAGAGAGTGGCGGACCGACAGATACGCAGTATTTT.

The chain is built from TRBV15 and TRBJ2-1; TRBD1 matches at 7 bases. Germline trimming cut 4 bases from V and 2 bases from J; bases unmatched to any gene: 11. This CDR3 has 17 residues. Germline assignment: CDR1 LNHNV and CDR2 YYDKDF (reference sequence). The CDR3 DNA reads as TGTGCCACCAGCAACACCCTCGGGACAGAAGCCTACAATGAGCAGTTCTTC. Translation gives CATSNTLGTEAYNEQFF.

The CDR3 coding sequence is TGTGCCAGCTCACCGCTTAGCGGGAGTGCTCGGGAGACCCAGTACTTC. This codes for CASSPLSGSARETQYF. This sequence joins TRBV18 and TRBJ2-5; TRBD2 matches at 9 bases. The CDR3 spans 16 residues. Per the germline V gene, CDR1 is KGHSH and CDR2 is LQKENI. V lost 3 bases, J lost 5 bases, and 10 bases stayed unmatched.

This clonotype was counted between two and nine times. This chain uses TRBV27 with TRBJ2-3; D uncertain. This CDR3 has 14 residues. CDR1 and CDR2 (germline): MNHEY, SMNVEV (reference sequence). Trimming removed 5 bases from V and 6 bases from J, with 15 bases in between. This CDR3 reads CASSVIPTGDTQYF. CDR3 DNA sequence: TGTGCCAGCAGTGTCATCCCCACTGGGGATACGCAGTATTTT.

V usage is TRBV6-5 and J usage is TRBJ1-2, with a possible D match to TRBD1 (5 bases). Germline CDR1 MNHEY, CDR2 SVGAGI. The CDR3 extends over 17 amino acids. Trimming cost V 0 bases and J 2 bases, with 16 bases left between them. The CDR3 DNA follows: TGTGCCAGCAGTTACTCGAGCTGGGACGGACTAAACTATGGCTACACCTTC. Translation gives CASSYSSWDGLNYGYTF.

The J gene is TRBJ1-2, the V gene TRBV29-1, with a tentative D call TRBD1 (6 bases). The CDR3 consists of 12 residues. Germline V gene lookup returns CDR1 SQVTM and CDR2 ANQGSEA. The V and J ends lost 5 bases and 7 bases respectively, with 14 bases between them. The CDR3 spells CSVPGGGGGYTF. As DNA, the CDR3 is TGCAGCGTTCCGGGGGGCGGTGGTGGCTACACCTTC.